The clone carrying this TCR beta chain was seen a handful of times. What it recognizes is unknown. The CDR3 loop spans 15 amino acids. The ends were cut back, 5 bases at V and 2 bases at J, with 16 bases in the middle. This entry belongs to a study of early T cells in non-severe SARS-CoV-2 infection. Overall study context: Bulk RNA from unsorted whole blood was sequenced; chains were unpaired. Notes on the study in general: Private and CD4 specificities were missed by VDJdb matching, skewed to anti-spike CD8.

Individually, cDNA molecules had unique molecular identifiers attached to them. TCRdb reprocessed the 5' RACE reads via MiXCR and lists one record per CDR3 protein. The sample yields 45,000 to 55,000 distinct CDR3 sequences, approximately 10% seen once. The TCR sequence derives from an adult who was a healthcare worker with PCR-confirmed SARS-CoV-2 infection or an uninfected control (not recorded which). J is TRBJ2-7 and V is TRBV12-3 or TRBV12-4; a weak D match, TRBD1 (6 bases). The sample consisted of whole blood. The CDR3 sequence: CASSQTGTLTYEQYF. The CDR3 DNA sequence: TGTGCCAGCAGTCAAACCGGGACATTGACCTACGAGCAGTACTTC.